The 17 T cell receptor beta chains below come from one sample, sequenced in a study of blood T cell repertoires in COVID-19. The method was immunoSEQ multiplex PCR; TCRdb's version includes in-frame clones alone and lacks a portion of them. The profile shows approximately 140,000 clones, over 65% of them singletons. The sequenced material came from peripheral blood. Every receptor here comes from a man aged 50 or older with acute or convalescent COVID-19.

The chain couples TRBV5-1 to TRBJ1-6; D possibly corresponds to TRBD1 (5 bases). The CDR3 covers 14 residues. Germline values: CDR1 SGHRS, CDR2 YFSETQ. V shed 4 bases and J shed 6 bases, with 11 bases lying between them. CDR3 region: CASSPSDTNSPLHF. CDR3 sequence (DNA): TGCGCCAGCAGCCCTTCGGACACTAATTCACCCCTCCACTTT.

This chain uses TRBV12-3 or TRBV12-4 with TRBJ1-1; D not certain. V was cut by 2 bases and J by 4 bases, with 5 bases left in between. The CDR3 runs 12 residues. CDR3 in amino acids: CASSLSSTEAFF. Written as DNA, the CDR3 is TGTGCCAGCAGTTTATCCTCCACTGAAGCTTTCTTT.

CDR3: CASRSGAGASSYNEQFF. DNA of the CDR3: TGTGCCAGTAGATCTGGAGCGGGGGCCAGCTCCTACAATGAGCAGTTCTTC. This sequence joins TRBV19 and TRBJ2-1; 8 bases agree with TRBD2. This CDR3 comprises 17 residues. After removal of 6 bases from V and 0 bases from J, the junction contained 10 bases not matched to a gene. CDR1 LNHDA and CDR2 SQIVND come from the germline V gene (reference sequence). The full variable domain, completed using reference TRBV19 and TRBJ2-1, is DGGITQSPKYLFRKEGQNVTLSCEQNLNHDAMYWYRQDPGQGLRLIYYSQIVNDFQKGDIAEGYSVSREKKESFPLTVTSAQKNPTAFYLCASRSGAGASSYNEQFFGPGTRLTVL.

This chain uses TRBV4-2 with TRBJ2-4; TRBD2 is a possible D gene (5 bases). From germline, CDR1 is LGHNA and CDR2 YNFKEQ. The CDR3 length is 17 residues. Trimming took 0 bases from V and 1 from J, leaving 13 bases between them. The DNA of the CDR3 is TGTGCCAGCAGCCAAGATTTTCTAGCCGGGGCCAAAAACATTCAGTACTTC. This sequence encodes CASSQDFLAGAKNIQYF.

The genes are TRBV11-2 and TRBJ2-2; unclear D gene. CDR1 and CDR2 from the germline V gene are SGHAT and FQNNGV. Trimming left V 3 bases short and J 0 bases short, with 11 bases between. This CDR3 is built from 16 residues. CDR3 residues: CASSFSSYSNTGELFF. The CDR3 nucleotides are TGTGCCAGCAGCTTTTCTTCCTACTCGAACACCGGGGAGCTGTTTTTT. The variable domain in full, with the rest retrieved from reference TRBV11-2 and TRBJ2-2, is EAGVAQSPRYKIIEKRQSVAFWCNPISGHATLYWYQQILGQGPKLLIQFQNNGVVDDSQLPKDRFSAERLKGVDSTLKIQPAKLEDSAVYLCASSFSSYSNTGELFFGEGSRLTVL.

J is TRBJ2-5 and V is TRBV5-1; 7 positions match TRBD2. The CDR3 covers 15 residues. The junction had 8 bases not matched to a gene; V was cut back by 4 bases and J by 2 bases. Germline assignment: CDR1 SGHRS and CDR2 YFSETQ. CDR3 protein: CASSQQRGPQETQYF. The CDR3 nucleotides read TGCGCCAGCAGCCAACAGCGGGGACCACAAGAGACCCAGTACTTC.

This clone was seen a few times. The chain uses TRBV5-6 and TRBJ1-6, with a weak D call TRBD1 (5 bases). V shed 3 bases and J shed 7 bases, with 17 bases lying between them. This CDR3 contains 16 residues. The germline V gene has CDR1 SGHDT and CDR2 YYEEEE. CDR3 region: CASSSTEKNRNSPLHF. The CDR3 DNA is TGTGCCAGCAGCTCGACAGAGAAAAATCGAAATTCACCCCTCCACTTT. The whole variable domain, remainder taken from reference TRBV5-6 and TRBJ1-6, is DAGVTQSPTHLIKTRGQQVTLRCSPKSGHDTVSWYQQALGQGPQFIFQYYEEEERQRGNFPDRFSGHQFPNYSSELNVNALLLGDSALYLCASSSTEKNRNSPLHFGNGTRLTVT.

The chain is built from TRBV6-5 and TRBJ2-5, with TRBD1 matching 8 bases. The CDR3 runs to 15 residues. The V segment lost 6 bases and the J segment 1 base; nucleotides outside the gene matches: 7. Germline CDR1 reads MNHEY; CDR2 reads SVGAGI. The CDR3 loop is CASSSGQAGQETQYF. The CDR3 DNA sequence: TGTGCCAGCAGCTCGGGACAGGCGGGCCAAGAGACCCAGTACTTC.

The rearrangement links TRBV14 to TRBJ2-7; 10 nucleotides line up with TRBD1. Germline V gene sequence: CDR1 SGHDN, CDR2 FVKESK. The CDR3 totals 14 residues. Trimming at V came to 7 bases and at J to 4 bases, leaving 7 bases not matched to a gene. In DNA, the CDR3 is TGTGCCAGCACCCACCGACAGGGGGCGTACGAGCAGTACGTC. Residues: CASTHRQGAYEQYV.

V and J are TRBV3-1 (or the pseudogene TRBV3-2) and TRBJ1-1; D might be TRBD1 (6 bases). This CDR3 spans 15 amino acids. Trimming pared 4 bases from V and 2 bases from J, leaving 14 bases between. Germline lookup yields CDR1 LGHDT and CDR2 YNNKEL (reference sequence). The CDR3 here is CASSPPTGYNTEAFF. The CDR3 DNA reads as TGTGCCAGCAGCCCGCCTACAGGGTACAACACTGAAGCTTTCTTT.

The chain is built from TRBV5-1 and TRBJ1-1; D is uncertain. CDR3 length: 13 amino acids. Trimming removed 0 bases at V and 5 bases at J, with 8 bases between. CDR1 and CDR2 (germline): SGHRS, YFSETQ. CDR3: CASSLDYRTEAFF. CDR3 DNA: TGCGCCAGCAGCTTGGATTACCGGACTGAAGCTTTCTTT.

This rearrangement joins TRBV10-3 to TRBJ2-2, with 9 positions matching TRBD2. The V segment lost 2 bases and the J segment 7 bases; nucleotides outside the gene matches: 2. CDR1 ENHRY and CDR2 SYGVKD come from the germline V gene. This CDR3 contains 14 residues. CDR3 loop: CAISEGLAIGELFF. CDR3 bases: TGTGCCATCAGTGAGGGACTAGCGATCGGGGAGCTGTTTTTT.

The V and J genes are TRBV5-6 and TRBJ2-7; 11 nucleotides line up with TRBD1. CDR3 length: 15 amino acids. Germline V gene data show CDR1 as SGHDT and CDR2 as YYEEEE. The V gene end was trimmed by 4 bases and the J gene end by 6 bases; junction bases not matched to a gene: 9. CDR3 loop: CASSLTGTGGREQYV. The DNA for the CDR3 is TGTGCCAGCAGCCTTACCGGGACAGGGGGGCGCGAGCAGTACGTC.

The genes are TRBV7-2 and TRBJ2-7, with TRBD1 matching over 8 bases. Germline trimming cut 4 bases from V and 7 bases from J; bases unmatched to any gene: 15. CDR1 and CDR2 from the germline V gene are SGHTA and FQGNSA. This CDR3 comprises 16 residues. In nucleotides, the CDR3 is TGTGCCAGCAGCTCCCGGGTCTGGACAGGGACGCGGGAGCAGTACTTC. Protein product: CASSSRVWTGTREQYF.

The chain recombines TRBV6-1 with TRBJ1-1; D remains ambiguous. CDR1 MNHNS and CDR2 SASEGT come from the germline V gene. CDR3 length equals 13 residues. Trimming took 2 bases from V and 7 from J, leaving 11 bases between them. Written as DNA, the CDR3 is TGTGCCAGCAGTGAACAGAGTACAGTTGAAGCTTTCTTT. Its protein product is CASSEQSTVEAFF.

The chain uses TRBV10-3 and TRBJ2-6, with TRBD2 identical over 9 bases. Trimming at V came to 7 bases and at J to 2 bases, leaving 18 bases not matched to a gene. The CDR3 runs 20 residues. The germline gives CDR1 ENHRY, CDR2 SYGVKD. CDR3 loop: CAITERGAQPSGPGANVLTF. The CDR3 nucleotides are TGTGCCATCACCGAGCGGGGGGCTCAACCCTCAGGTCCTGGGGCCAACGTCCTGACTTTC.

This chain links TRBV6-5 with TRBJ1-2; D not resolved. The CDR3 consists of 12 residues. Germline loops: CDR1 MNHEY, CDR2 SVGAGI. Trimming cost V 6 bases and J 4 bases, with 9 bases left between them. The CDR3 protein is CASREGVYGYTF. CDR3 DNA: TGTGCCAGCAGGGAGGGCGTCTATGGCTACACCTTC.